Included here is one TCR beta chain sequence, with context. This sample is drawn from a study of CXCR3-negative and CXCR3-positive naive CD8 T cells. CDR1 is SGHTS and CDR2 is YDEGEE in the germline V gene. The CDR3 consists of 13 residues. Carrying UMI labels, the TRB cDNA libraries were prepared through 5' RACE. Reanalyzing the 5' RACE reads, TCRdb keeps one entry per CDR3 protein, without DNA. This table lists approximately 40,000 distinct CDR3 sequences. The J gene is TRBJ1-2, the V gene TRBV5-8. This clonotype was sampled from a human donor in good health. Some clones in this sample may be carry-over from other donors' samples. The specimen was memory CD8+ T cells from blood. CDR3 sequence reads: CASSLDYDYGYTF.